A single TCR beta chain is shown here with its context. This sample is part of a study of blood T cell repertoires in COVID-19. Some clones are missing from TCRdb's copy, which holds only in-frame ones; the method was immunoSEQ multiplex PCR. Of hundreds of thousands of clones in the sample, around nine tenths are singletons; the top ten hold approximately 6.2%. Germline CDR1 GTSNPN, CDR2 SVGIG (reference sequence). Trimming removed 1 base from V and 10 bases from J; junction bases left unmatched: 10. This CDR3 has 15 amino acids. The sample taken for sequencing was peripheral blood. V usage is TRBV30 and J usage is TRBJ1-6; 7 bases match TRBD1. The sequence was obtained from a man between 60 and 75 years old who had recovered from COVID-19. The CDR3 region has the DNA TGTGCCTGGAGTGGTCGCCGGGACAGTAACTCACCCCTCCACTTT. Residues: CAWSGRRDSNSPLHF.